This T cell receptor (beta chain) was recovered during a study of PD-1 blockade in classical Hodgkin lymphoma. CDR3 size: 17 residues. V shed 0 bases, J shed 2 bases, and the junction held 10 bases outside the gene matches. Germline CDR1 is LGHNA and CDR2 is YSLEER. Repertoires were generated with immunoSEQ multiplex PCR, while TCRdb's copy carries only in-frame clones and drops some. The sample has over 6,500 clones; around 82% are singletons. As regards this clone: Its antigen is not known.

Time point: cycle 4 day 1 (C4D1), after 6 weeks of nivolumab. Every patient experienced relapse after autologous stem cell transplantation, and brentuximab vedotin exposure varied. Study-wide findings and caveats: Newly diagnosed patients reportedly had lower baseline TCR diversity than healthy donors.

The V gene is TRBV4-3, the J gene TRBJ2-7, with 7 bases aligning to TRBD1. The clonotype comes from a human donor with classical Hodgkin lymphoma. The sample consisted of peripheral blood mononuclear cells (PBMCs), taken before the fourth cycle of nivolumab. This CDR3 is CASSQDRDSRSAYEQYF. The CDR3 nucleotides read TGCGCCAGCAGCCAAGACCGGGACAGCCGTAGCGCCTACGAGCAGTACTTC.